These 22 T cell receptor beta chains were sequenced from one sample in a study of blood T cell repertoires in COVID-19. Only in-frame clones appear in the TCRdb table, and some are missing; sequencing was by immunoSEQ multiplex PCR. Of some 120,000 clones listed, approximately 90% are singletons. Sequencing was carried out using peripheral blood. These receptor sequences come from a man between 65 and 85 years old with active or convalescent COVID-19.

CDR3 in DNA: TGCGCCAGCAGCACGGGACAGGGAGCAGACTCTGGGGCCAACGTCCTGACTTTC. It codes for CASSTGQGADSGANVLTF. The chain employs TRBV5-1 and TRBJ2-6, with 9 bases that match TRBD1. V dropped 4 bases and J dropped 0; count of bases not matched to a gene: 8. This CDR3 spans 18 amino acids. Germline V gene sequence: CDR1 SGHRS, CDR2 YFSETQ.

This chain joins TRBV19 and TRBJ2-7; D ambiguous. Germline V lookup: CDR1 LNHDA, CDR2 SQIVND (reference sequence). The CDR3 consists of 14 residues. Trimming removed 5 bases at V and 1 base at J, with 12 bases between. The CDR3 here is CASSARRISYEQYF. The CDR3 region has the DNA TGTGCCAGTAGTGCTCGCAGGATTTCCTACGAGCAGTACTTC.

The chain couples TRBV28 to TRBJ1-3, with D uncertain. In germline, CDR1 is MDHEN, CDR2 SYDVKM. This CDR3 spans 17 amino acids. V gave up 6 bases and J gave up 4 bases, with 22 bases separating them. CDR3 sequence: CASSIPRFGRTGNTIYF. The CDR3 nucleotides read TGTGCCAGCAGCATCCCCCGATTCGGGAGGACCGGAAACACCATATATTTT.

The gene calls are TRBV19 and TRBJ1-5, with 12 bases matching TRBD1. The CDR3 has 18 amino acids. J gave up 0 bases and V 11 bases, and 14 bases lay outside the gene matches. The germline V gene encodes CDR1 LNHDA and CDR2 SQIVND (reference sequence). CDR3 bases: TGTGCCTCTACACCTACGGGACAGGGGGCCACTAGCAATCAGCCCCAGCATTTT. It encodes CASTPTGQGATSNQPQHF.

The chain carries TRBV5-1 and TRBJ1-2; 7 bases map to TRBD1. There are 14 residues in the CDR3. Trimming took 3 bases from V and 3 from J; bases not matched to a gene: 5. Germline CDR1 is SGHRS and CDR2 is YFSETQ. The CDR3, as DNA: TGCGCCAGCAGCTCGACAGGGCAGGACTATGGCTACACCTTC. This codes for CASSSTGQDYGYTF.

The rearrangement uses TRBV28 and TRBJ2-2; tentatively, D is TRBD1 (6 bases). The CDR3 has 14 amino acids. Germline CDR1 and CDR2: MDHEN and SYDVKM. V was shortened by 6 bases and J by 1 base, with 9 bases between the two germline ends. CDR3 residues: CASRTGQNTGELFF. CDR3 bases: TGTGCCAGCAGAACGGGACAGAACACCGGGGAGCTGTTTTTT.

The V call is TRBV2, the J call TRBJ2-5, with 7 bases matching TRBD2. CDR3 length equals 12 residues. Germline V gene sequence: CDR1 SNHLY, CDR2 FYNNEI. V was clipped by 8 bases and J by 0 bases; unmatched bases: 0. The CDR3 coding sequence is TGTGCCAGCGGGAGGGACCAAGAGACCCAGTACTTC. It specifies CASGRDQETQYF.

The chain carries TRBV3-1 (or the pseudogene TRBV3-2) and TRBJ2-1, with a weak D call TRBD2 (6 bases). This CDR3 has 13 residues. The V end was cut by 7 bases, the J end by 0 bases, with 7 bases between. The germline V gene encodes CDR1 LGHDT and CDR2 YNNKEL (reference sequence). The CDR3, as DNA: TGTGCCAGCATGCGGGGCTCCTACAATGAGCAGTTCTTC. It translates to CASMRGSYNEQFF.

The J gene is TRBJ2-7, the V gene TRBV28; 11 positions match TRBD1. Germline V lookup: CDR1 MDHEN, CDR2 SYDVKM. CDR3 length: 14 amino acids. The V segment lost 6 bases and the J segment 6 bases; nucleotides outside the gene matches: 7. The CDR3 DNA is TGTGCCAGCAGAATAGGACAGGGGGCCGGCGAGCAGTACTTC. Its protein product is CASRIGQGAGEQYF.

The V and J genes are TRBV5-1 and TRBJ1-2; perhaps TRBD1 as D (6 bases). V was shortened by 4 bases and J by 7 bases, with 17 bases between the two germline ends. CDR1 and CDR2 (germline): SGHRS, YFSETQ. The CDR3 runs 14 residues. The chain's CDR3 is CASSPLSGEGGYTF. DNA of the CDR3: TGCGCCAGCAGCCCGCTATCAGGGGAGGGTGGCTACACCTTC.

The chain has TRBV7-3 and TRBJ2-1; D unresolved. Germline loops: CDR1 SGHTA, CDR2 FQGTGA. With 2 bases removed from V and 4 bases from J, the gap between germline ends came to 6 bases. This CDR3 contains 13 residues. In nucleotides, the CDR3 is TGTGCCAGCAGCTTATCACTTTACAATGAGCAGTTCTTC. It codes for CASSLSLYNEQFF.

This sequence joins TRBV10-3 and TRBJ1-3; D might be TRBD1 (6 bases). V lost 9 bases to trimming and J lost 8 bases, with 11 bases between them. Germline V gives CDR1 ENHRY, CDR2 SYGVKD. The CDR3 runs to 11 residues. The CDR3 coding sequence is TGTGCCATACAGGGTGAACACACCATATATTTT. It yields the protein CAIQGEHTIYF.

The chain links TRBV18 to TRBJ2-5, with 12 bases matching TRBD1. This CDR3 has 16 amino acids. The ends lost 4 bases at V and 5 bases at J; junction bases unmatched: 8. Germline assignment: CDR1 KGHSH and CDR2 LQKENI. CDR3 protein: CASSQNRDRGQETQYF. The CDR3 DNA is TGTGCCAGCTCACAAAACCGGGACAGGGGGCAGGAGACCCAGTACTTC.

V usage is TRBV30 and J usage is TRBJ2-1; TRBD1 agrees at 11 bases. Germline loops: CDR1 GTSNPN, CDR2 SVGIG (reference sequence). V lost 5 bases and J lost 6; bases outside the gene matches: 3. The CDR3 covers 13 residues. The CDR3 DNA is TGTGCCTGGGGGGACAGGGGGGTCAATGAGCAGTTCTTC. This encodes CAWGDRGVNEQFF.

CDR3 DNA: TGTGCCAGTAGTATGTGGGACAGGGAACGCAATGGCTACACCTTC. Protein sequence: CASSMWDRERNGYTF. The chain combines TRBV19 with TRBJ1-2, with 9 bases aligning to TRBD1. Germline assignment: CDR1 LNHDA and CDR2 SQIVND (reference sequence). The ends lost 3 bases at V and 6 bases at J; junction bases unmatched: 8. The CDR3 runs 15 residues. Drawing the rest from reference TRBV19 and TRBJ1-2, the complete variable domain is DGGITQSPKYLFRKEGQNVTLSCEQNLNHDAMYWYRQDPGQGLRLIYYSQIVNDFQKGDIAEGYSVSREKKESFPLTVTSAQKNPTAFYLCASSMWDRERNGYTFGSGTRLTVV.

In this sample, this clone turned up a few times. The rearrangement uses TRBV28 and TRBJ2-1; D is undetermined. Germline V gene data show CDR1 as MDHEN and CDR2 as SYDVKM. This CDR3 comprises 13 residues. Between the trimmed V and J ends, which lost 5 bases and 1 base, there was a span of 6 bases. The CDR3: CASSDKSYNEQFF. The CDR3, as DNA: TGTGCCAGCAGTGACAAGTCCTACAATGAGCAGTTCTTC.

The chain has TRBV7-2 and TRBJ1-2; D unclear. The CDR3 totals 17 residues. Trimming pared 5 bases from V and 4 bases from J, leaving 23 bases between. Germline assignment: CDR1 SGHTA and CDR2 FQGNSA. CDR3 residues: CASSPKVGGERGYGYTF. In DNA form, the CDR3 reads TGTGCCAGCAGCCCAAAAGTGGGCGGGGAACGGGGCTATGGCTACACCTTC.

This chain connects TRBV28 to TRBJ2-5, with 10 bases identical to TRBD1. V was pared by 5 bases and J by 2 bases, with 5 bases of the junction left unmatched. CDR1 and CDR2 (germline): MDHEN, SYDVKM. The CDR3 consists of 15 residues. The CDR3 coding sequence is TGTGCCAGCAGTCTGGGGACAGGGGTTCAAGAGACCCAGTACTTC. Residues: CASSLGTGVQETQYF.

The gene calls are TRBV27 and TRBJ2-2, with 7 bases aligning to TRBD2. Germline-derived CDR1 and CDR2 are MNHEY and SMNVEV (reference sequence). CDR3 length equals 15 residues. Losses at the gene ends were 4 bases for V and 7 bases for J; bases not matched to a gene: 9. The CDR3 bases are TGTGCCAGCAGTTACGCGGGAGTGCTAGACGGGGAGCTGTTTTTT. This translates into CASSYAGVLDGELFF.

The chain uses TRBV14 and TRBJ1-2; tentative D call: TRBD1 (6 bases). This CDR3 has 14 amino acids. V lost 0 bases and J lost 5, with 10 bases in between. Germline CDR1 SGHDN, CDR2 FVKESK. CDR3 DNA: TGTGCCAGCAGCCAAGATCTTCAGGGGTATGGCTACACCTTC. This encodes CASSQDLQGYGYTF.

The V call is TRBV27, the J call TRBJ2-7, with 11 bases that match TRBD2. Losses at the gene ends were 0 bases for V and 3 bases for J; bases not matched to a gene: 4. Germline V gene sequence: CDR1 MNHEY, CDR2 SMNVEV (reference sequence). The CDR3 consists of 16 residues. The CDR3 DNA reads as TGTGCCAGCAGTTTATCGGGACTAGCGGATATCTACGAGCAGTACTTC. Its protein product is CASSLSGLADIYEQYF.

V and J are TRBV19 and TRBJ1-1; no definite D call. V gave up 5 bases and J gave up 0 bases, with 13 bases separating them. The CDR3 runs to 15 residues. Germline lookup yields CDR1 LNHDA and CDR2 SQIVND (reference sequence). For the CDR3, the DNA is TGTGCCAGTAGTGCATCACCCACAGTGAACACTGAAGCTTTCTTT. Its protein is CASSASPTVNTEAFF.